A single TCR beta chain is shown here with its context. These data come from a study of blood T cells in healthy people across ages. Trimming shortened V by 10 bases and J by 14 bases, and 24 bases separated the two germline ends. Germline V gives CDR1 MNHEY, CDR2 SVGEGT. The CDR3 loop spans 13 amino acids. The use of a sample-barcoded 5' primer and a J-beta primer mix characterized a second PCR of roughly 6 to 11 cycles. TCRdb reanalysed the 5' RACE reads using MiXCR and keeps one entry per CDR3 protein. Of roughly 1,700,000 distinct CDR3 sequences listed, about 28% were seen once; the top ten hold about 8%.

The J gene is TRBJ2-4, the V gene TRBV6-2 or TRBV6-3, with D perhaps being TRBD1 or TRBD2 (5 bases each). The sequence derives from a woman in her thirties in good health. Sequencing was carried out using blood. The CDR3 bases are TGTGCCAACAGCCGAAACGGACACTCCGGGGAGTACTTC. Translation: CANSRNGHSGEYF.